This record looks at one T cell receptor (beta chain) sequence and its context. V lost 0 bases and J lost 3; bases outside the gene matches: 2. This CDR3 has 15 amino acids. Per the germline V gene, CDR1 is MNHEY and CDR2 is SVGEGT. The data are from a study of human T cells and chemical hapten exposure. The time point denotes: patch test 3, about 24 weeks after DPC sensitization. The treatment is: therapeutic diphenylcyclopropenone sensitization with weekly scalp DPC. Staff drew blood before applying each patch test. TCRdb passed the RACE reads through MiXCR, listing each CDR3 protein once. The profile shows 210,000 or so distinct CDR3 sequences, under 30% of them singletons.

The sequencing here drew on whole blood, taken in connection with sensitization to the hapten diphenylcyclopropenone (DPC). The gene calls are TRBV6-2 or TRBV6-3 and TRBJ2-7, with TRBD1 matching over 10 bases. The clonotype originates from a woman in her thirties or forties with alopecia areata. Some clones in this sample may be carry-over from other donors' samples. The CDR3 protein is CASSYSRTGGYEQYF. The CDR3 DNA reads TGTGCCAGCAGTTACTCCAGGACAGGGGGCTACGAGCAGTACTTC.